The sequence of this T cell receptor beta chain was determined in a study of T cell changes during pregnancy in multiple sclerosis. TCRdb's copy holds only in-frame clones and misses some; the assay was immunoSEQ multiplex PCR. This table has around 85,000 clones, about 89% appearing once. CDR3 length: 16 residues. Germline-derived CDR1 and CDR2 are SGHKS and YYEKEE (reference sequence). The germline V and J ends were trimmed by 2 bases and 0 bases, with 12 bases remaining between them. The receptor was isolated from a female donor in good health, serving as a control in a pregnancy study. Some clones in this sample may be carry-over from other donors' samples. The chain combines TRBV5-5 with TRBJ2-1; D remains unclear. The specimen comprised PBMCs, sampled in the first trimester of pregnancy. CDR3 region: CASSLEVVDSYNEQFF. The CDR3 DNA reads as TGTGCCAGCAGCTTAGAGGTTGTGGACTCCTACAATGAGCAGTTCTTC.